The 3 T cell receptor beta chains below were found in one sample sequenced in a study of CD8 T cells in Susac syndrome. RNA in amounts of roughly 0.5 to 1 ug was reverse transcribed with random hexamers. TCRdb ran MiXCR on the immunoSEQ multiplex PCR reads and lists one entry per CDR3 protein. The sample yields roughly 200,000 distinct CDR3 sequences, 95% seen once. Sequencing was carried out using CD4+ T cells from PBMCs. These receptors were collected from a human donor with multiple sclerosis.

This clonotype was observed a single time. The gene calls are TRBV3-1 and TRBJ1-2; TRBD1 matches at 7 bases. This CDR3 comprises 15 residues. Germline CDR1 is LGHDT and CDR2 is YNNKEL (reference sequence). With 1 base clipped from V and 5 bases from J, the junction kept 7 bases outside the gene matches. The CDR3 DNA follows: TGTGCCAGCAGCCAAGGTCTCGGGACAGTATATGGCTACACCTTC. Protein sequence: CASSQGLGTVYGYTF.

This clonotype appeared once. This rearrangement joins TRBV18 to TRBJ1-5; no reliable D call. The CDR3 is 13 amino acids. Germline V gene data show CDR1 as KGHSH and CDR2 as LQKENI. The V and J ends lost 6 bases and 7 bases respectively, with 13 bases between them. The CDR3 bases are TGTGCCAGCTCCGCGGGGAGCGACCAGCCCCAGCATTTT. Its translation is CASSAGSDQPQHF.

The V and J genes are TRBV3-1 and TRBJ2-6; no clear D gene. CDR1 LGHDT and CDR2 YNNKEL come from the germline V gene (reference sequence). The CDR3 consists of 18 residues. Trimming removed 3 bases at V and 2 bases at J, with 17 bases between. The CDR3 sequence: CASSQGGVRRTGANVLTF. The CDR3 DNA reads as TGTGCCAGCAGCCAGGGTGGGGTGAGAAGGACTGGGGCCAACGTCCTGACTTTC.